The 5 T cell receptor beta chains presented below share a single source sample, sequenced in a study of blood T cells in healthy people across ages. PCR was performed a second time for about 7 to 11 cycles using a sample-barcoded 5' primer and a J-beta primer mix. TCRdb re-called the 5' RACE reads through MiXCR, storing one row per CDR3 protein. This table holds 910,000 or so distinct CDR3 sequences, just over 50% found once. Specimen: blood. These receptors were taken from a woman aged 55-70 years in good health.

V gene TRBV24-1 combines with J gene TRBJ2-2, with D uncertain. This CDR3 contains 15 residues. V was clipped by 3 bases and J by 4 bases, with 11 bases between them. Germline V gene sequence: CDR1 KGHDR, CDR2 SFDVKD. In DNA form, the CDR3 reads TGTGCCACCAGTGATCCGACAAGAGTCACCGGGGAGCTGTTTTTT. It is translated as CATSDPTRVTGELFF.

CDR3 protein: CASRRGGLMNTEAFF. The CDR3, as DNA: TGTGCCAGCAGAAGGGGGGGTCTCATGAACACTGAAGCTTTCTTT. The chain carries TRBV12-3 or TRBV12-4 and TRBJ1-1; TRBD1 is a possible D gene (6 bases). This CDR3 contains 15 residues. Trimming stripped 6 bases from V and 0 bases from J, with 14 bases between.

V usage is TRBV15 and J usage is TRBJ2-1; perhaps TRBD2 as D (5 bases). Germline CDR1 is LNHNV and CDR2 is YYDKDF (reference sequence). Trimming pared 0 bases from V and 7 bases from J, leaving 16 bases between. There are 16 residues in the CDR3. The CDR3 DNA follows: TGTGCCACCAGCAGAGATCACGGCACCCGCGGGAATGAGCAGTTCTTC. Protein product: CATSRDHGTRGNEQFF.

This clonotype was seen a few times. This chain links TRBV18 with TRBJ2-7; 7 positions agree with TRBD1. CDR1 KGHSH and CDR2 LQKENI come from the germline V gene. This CDR3 contains 14 residues. With V trimmed by 8 bases and J by 0 bases, 7 bases remained unmatched. The chain's CDR3 is CASSPGQVSYEQYF. The CDR3 region has the DNA TGTGCCAGCAGCCCCGGACAGGTCTCCTACGAGCAGTACTTC.

V and J are TRBV3-1 and TRBJ2-2; 9 bases line up with TRBD1. This CDR3 has 14 amino acids. Germline CDR1 is LGHDT and CDR2 is YNNKEL (reference sequence). Trimming removed 8 bases from V and 7 bases from J; junction bases left unmatched: 8. The chain's CDR3 is CASAADRGNGELFF. CDR3 nucleotide sequence: TGTGCCAGCGCGGCGGACAGGGGAAACGGGGAGCTGTTTTTT.